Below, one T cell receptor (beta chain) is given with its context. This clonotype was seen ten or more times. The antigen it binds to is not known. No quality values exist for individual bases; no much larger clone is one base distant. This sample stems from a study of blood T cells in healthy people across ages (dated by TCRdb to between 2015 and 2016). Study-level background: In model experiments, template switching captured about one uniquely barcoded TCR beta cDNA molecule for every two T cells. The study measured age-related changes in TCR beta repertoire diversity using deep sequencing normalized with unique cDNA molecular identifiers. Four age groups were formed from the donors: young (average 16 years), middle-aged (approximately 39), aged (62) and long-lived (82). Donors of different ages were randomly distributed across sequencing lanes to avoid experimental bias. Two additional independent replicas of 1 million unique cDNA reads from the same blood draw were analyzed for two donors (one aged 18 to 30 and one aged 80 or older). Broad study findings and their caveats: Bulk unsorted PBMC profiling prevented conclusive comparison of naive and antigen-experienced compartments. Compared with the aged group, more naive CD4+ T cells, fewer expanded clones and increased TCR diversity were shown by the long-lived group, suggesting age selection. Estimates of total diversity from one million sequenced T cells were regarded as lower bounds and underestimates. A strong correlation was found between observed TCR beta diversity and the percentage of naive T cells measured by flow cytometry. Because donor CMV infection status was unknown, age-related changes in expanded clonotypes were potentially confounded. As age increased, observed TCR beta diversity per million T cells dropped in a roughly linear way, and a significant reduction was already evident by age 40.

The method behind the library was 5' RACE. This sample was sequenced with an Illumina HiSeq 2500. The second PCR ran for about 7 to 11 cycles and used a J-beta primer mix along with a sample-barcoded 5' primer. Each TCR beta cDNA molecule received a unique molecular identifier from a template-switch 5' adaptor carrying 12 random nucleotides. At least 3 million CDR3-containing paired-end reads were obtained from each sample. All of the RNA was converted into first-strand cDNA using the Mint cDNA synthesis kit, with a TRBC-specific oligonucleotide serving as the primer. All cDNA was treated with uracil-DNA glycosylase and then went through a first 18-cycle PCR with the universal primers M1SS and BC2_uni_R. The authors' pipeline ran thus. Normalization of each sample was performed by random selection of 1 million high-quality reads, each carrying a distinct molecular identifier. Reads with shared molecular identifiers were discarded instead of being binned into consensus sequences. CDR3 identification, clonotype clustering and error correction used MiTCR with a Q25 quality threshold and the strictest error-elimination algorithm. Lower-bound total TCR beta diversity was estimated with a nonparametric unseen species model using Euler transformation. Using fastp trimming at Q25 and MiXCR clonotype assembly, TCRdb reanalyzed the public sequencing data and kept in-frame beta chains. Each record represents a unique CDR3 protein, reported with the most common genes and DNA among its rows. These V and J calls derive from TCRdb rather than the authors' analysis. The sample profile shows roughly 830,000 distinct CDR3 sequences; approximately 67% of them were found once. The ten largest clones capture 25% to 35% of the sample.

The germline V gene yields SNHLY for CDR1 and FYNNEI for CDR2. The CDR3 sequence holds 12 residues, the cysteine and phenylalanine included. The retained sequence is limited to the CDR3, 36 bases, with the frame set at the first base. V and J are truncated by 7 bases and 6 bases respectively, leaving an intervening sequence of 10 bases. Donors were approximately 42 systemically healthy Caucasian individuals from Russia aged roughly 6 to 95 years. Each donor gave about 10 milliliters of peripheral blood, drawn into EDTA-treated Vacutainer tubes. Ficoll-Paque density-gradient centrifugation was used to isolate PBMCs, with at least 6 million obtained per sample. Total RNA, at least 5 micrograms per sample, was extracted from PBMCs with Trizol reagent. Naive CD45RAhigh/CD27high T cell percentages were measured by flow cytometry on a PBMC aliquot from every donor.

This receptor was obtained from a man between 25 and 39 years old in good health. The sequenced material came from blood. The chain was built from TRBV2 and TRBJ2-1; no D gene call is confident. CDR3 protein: CASNREGNEQFF. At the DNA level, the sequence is TGTGCCAGCAATAGGGAAGGCAATGAGCAGTTCTTC.